This T cell receptor beta chain appears in the sequencing data of a study of T cell repertoires in cytomegalovirus infection. For the study at large: Indicated by public TCR beta signatures were CMV infection and matching HLA type. Study outcomes and limitations: Frequencies of public TCR beta families were cumulated, and this identified carriers of CMV plus the relevant HLA. The ex vivo response was dominated by HLA-C-restricted CMV-specific TCR beta clonotypes.

This clonotype came up many times. Its target is unknown. Germline loops: CDR1 SGHVS, CDR2 FQNEAQ. V shed 3 bases and J 0 bases; nucleotides not matched to a gene: 15. The CDR3 sequence is 19 residues long. TCRdb processed the reads anew with MiXCR; each CDR3 protein has one entry. This sample has some 300,000 distinct CDR3 sequences, with about a sixth found just once. The sequenced sample consisted of PBMCs. The source of this sequence is a human donor in good health (CMV status not recorded). Some clones in this sample may be carry-over from other donors' samples. This chain connects TRBV7-8 to TRBJ2-7; TRBD2 aligns across 9 bases. The CDR3 DNA is TGTGCCAGCAGCTTCAATCCCCTAGCGGGGAGGGATAGCTCCTACGAGCAGTACTTC. Residues: CASSFNPLAGRDSSYEQYF.